The 29 T cell receptor beta chains below were found in one sample sequenced in a study of T cells in Graves' hyperthyroidism and ophthalmopathy. The investigators amplified TCR beta CDR3 regions from RNA transcripts. The study used the HTBI primer set for a first-round RT-PCR of the TCR CDR3. TCRdb ran MiXCR on the multiplex PCR reads and lists one entry per CDR3 protein. The data contain under 400,000 distinct CDR3 sequences, 15% to 20% of them singletons. Sequencing was carried out using blood. The receptors shown here come from a woman aged 45-65 years with Graves' hyperthyroidism.

The gene calls are TRBV6-1 and TRBJ1-4; no reliable D call. This CDR3 comprises 17 residues. The V gene's germline CDR1 is MNHNS and CDR2 SASEGT. The ends were cut back, 3 bases at V and 0 bases at J, with 14 bases in the middle. CDR3 sequence (DNA): TGTGCCAGCAGTGAGACCTCGGTGGGCTCAACTAATGAAAAACTGTTTTTT. Translating gives CASSETSVGSTNEKLFF.

This clonotype was seen many times. The chain has TRBV2 and TRBJ2-2; weak D call: TRBD1 (5 bases). CDR1 SNHLY and CDR2 FYNNEI come from the germline V gene. The CDR3 has 16 amino acids. V dropped 3 bases and J dropped 3 bases, with 14 bases sitting between them. The CDR3 DNA reads as TGTGCCAGCAGTGATGAGGAAGGGGCGTACACCGGGGAGCTGTTTTTT. Translation gives CASSDEEGAYTGELFF.

Notes on this clonotype: A much bigger clone sits one base away, suggesting this may be a read error. The V call is TRBV11-2, the J call TRBJ1-5; no firm D call. Germline V gene lookup returns CDR1 SGHAT and CDR2 FQNNGV. The CDR3 is 15 residues long. Between the trimmed V and J ends, which lost 4 bases and 2 bases, there was a span of 12 bases. The CDR3 nucleotides are TGTGCCAGCAGCTCACAGAGGGCAGGCAATCAGCCCCAGCATTTT. Protein sequence: CASSSQRAGNQPQHF.

This clonotype was recorded at least ten times. The rearrangement links TRBV28 to TRBJ2-1; D is possibly TRBD1 or TRBD2 (6 bases each). CDR1 MDHEN and CDR2 SYDVKM come from the germline V gene. V gave up 3 bases and J gave up 8 bases, with 11 bases separating them. The CDR3 loop spans 13 amino acids. The CDR3 DNA reads as TGTGCCAGCAGTTTTGGGGGGCTCGATGAGCAGTTCTTC. It is translated as CASSFGGLDEQFF.

This clonotype was observed many times. The chain recombines TRBV6-1 with TRBJ1-1, with D possibly TRBD1 on 5 matching bases. Between the trimmed V and J ends, which lost 3 bases and 1 base, there was a span of 9 bases. The CDR3 has 14 residues. Germline CDR1 MNHNS, CDR2 SASEGT. The DNA of the CDR3 is TGTGCCAGCAGTGACAGGGAGGCGAACACTGAAGCTTTCTTT. Its protein product is CASSDREANTEAFF.

This clonotype was recorded a few times. V gene TRBV9 combines with J gene TRBJ2-1, with D unclear. Per germline, CDR1 SGDLS and CDR2 YYNGEE. The CDR3 has 13 residues. V shed 2 bases and J shed 5 bases, with 8 bases lying between them. In nucleotides, the CDR3 is TGTGCCAGCAGCGTCCGGTCGGACAATGAGCAGTTCTTC. It specifies CASSVRSDNEQFF.

This rearrangement joins TRBV4-1 to TRBJ1-1; no reliable D call. This CDR3 comprises 13 residues. Germline loops: CDR1 MGHRA, CDR2 YSYEKL. Trimming pared 0 bases from V and 10 bases from J, leaving 12 bases between. Here the CDR3 reads CASSQDTEFAAFF. CDR3 DNA: TGCGCCAGCAGCCAAGACACGGAGTTTGCAGCTTTCTTT.

In its sample, this clonotype was seen many times. V usage is TRBV28 and J usage is TRBJ2-5; 14 bases line up with TRBD2. Germline V gene data show CDR1 as MDHEN and CDR2 as SYDVKM. Trimming removed 4 bases from V and 4 bases from J; junction bases left unmatched: 2. The CDR3 is 15 residues long. CDR3: CASSSTSGRVETQYF. Written as DNA, the CDR3 is TGTGCCAGCAGTTCGACTAGCGGGAGGGTAGAGACCCAGTACTTC.

This clonotype turned up a few times. This chain connects TRBV7-2 to TRBJ2-7, with TRBD2 matching over 10 bases. The junction had 4 bases not matched to a gene; V was cut back by 5 bases and J by 0 bases. The CDR3 is 15 amino acids. Germline CDR1 reads SGHTA; CDR2 reads FQGNSA. For the CDR3, the DNA is TGTGCCAGCAGCCCAGCGGGAGGGAGCTCCTACGAGCAGTACTTC. This encodes CASSPAGGSSYEQYF.

This clonotype occurred a few times. The chain uses TRBV18 and TRBJ2-1, with D unresolved. The ends were cut back, 3 bases at V and 1 base at J, with 10 bases in the middle. The CDR3 is made up of 15 amino acids. CDR1 is KGHSH, CDR2 LQKENI, per germline. CDR3 in amino acids: CASSPDTASYNEQFF. The CDR3, as DNA: TGTGCCAGCTCACCGGATACAGCTTCCTACAATGAGCAGTTCTTC. Complete variable domain (other parts from reference TRBV18 and TRBJ2-1): NAGVMQNPRHLVRRRGQEARLRCSPMKGHSHVYWYRQLPEEGLKFMVYLQKENIIDESGMPKERFSAEFPKEGPSILRIQQVVRGDSAAYFCASSPDTASYNEQFFGPGTRLTVL.

The V and J genes are TRBV29-1 and TRBJ2-7, with 9 bases lining up with TRBD1. CDR1 SQVTM and CDR2 ANQGSEA come from the germline V gene. V lost 7 bases, J lost 4 bases, and 8 bases stayed unmatched. The CDR3 loop spans 13 amino acids. The chain's CDR3 is CSAGGQGRYEQYF. The DNA of the CDR3 is TGCAGCGCGGGGGGACAGGGAAGGTACGAGCAGTACTTC.

The CDR3, as DNA: TGTGCCATCTCACCCGGACAGAAAGAGACCCAGTACTTC. Residues: CAISPGQKETQYF. The J gene is TRBJ2-5, the V gene TRBV10-3; D is possibly TRBD1 (6 bases). Trimming shortened V by 8 bases and J by 3 bases, and 13 bases separated the two germline ends. This CDR3 spans 13 amino acids. CDR1 ENHRY and CDR2 SYGVKD come from the germline V gene.

This clonotype appeared many times. J is TRBJ2-1 and V is TRBV11-2; maybe TRBD1 (6 bases). Germline assignment: CDR1 SGHAT and CDR2 FQNNGV. This CDR3 is built from 13 residues. The V end lost 5 bases, the J end lost 10 bases, and 15 bases lay between the germline ends. Written as DNA, the CDR3 is TGTGCCAGCAGCGCGATTACGCAGGGGGAGCAGTTCTTC. This gives the protein CASSAITQGEQFF.

Ten or more counts support this clonotype. The rearrangement links TRBV7-3 to TRBJ2-3, with D unresolved. There are 16 residues in the CDR3. V was cut by 5 bases and J by 0 bases, with 15 bases left in between. The germline V gene encodes CDR1 SGHTA and CDR2 FQGTGA. The CDR3 loop reads CASSDEFRISTDTQYF. In DNA form, the CDR3 reads TGTGCCAGCAGCGACGAGTTTAGGATTAGCACAGATACGCAGTATTTT.

This clonotype appeared many times. The rearrangement links TRBV5-1 to TRBJ1-2; TRBD1 matches at 9 bases. The CDR3 length is 16 residues. V lost 0 bases to trimming and J lost 7 bases; unmatched junction nucleotides: 10. Germline V lookup: CDR1 SGHRS, CDR2 YFSETQ. The CDR3 sequence is CASSLVSGTGKGGYTF. In nucleotides, the CDR3 is TGCGCCAGCAGCTTGGTTTCCGGGACAGGGAAAGGTGGCTACACCTTC. Based on the CDR3 plus reference TRBV5-1 and TRBJ1-2, the full variable domain is KAGVTQTPRYLIKTRGQQVTLSCSPISGHRSVSWYQQTPGQGLQFLFEYFSETQRNKGNFPGRFSGRQFSNSRSEMNVSTLELGDSALYLCASSLVSGTGKGGYTFGSGTRLTVV.

There are many counts of this clonotype. This chain connects TRBV28 to TRBJ1-5; 7 nucleotides agree with TRBD1. The ends lost 3 bases at V and 4 bases at J; junction bases unmatched: 12. The CDR3 has 17 residues. Germline CDR1 reads MDHEN; CDR2 reads SYDVKM. CDR3 region: CASSLVDLQGWNQPQHF. CDR3 nucleotides: TGTGCCAGCAGTTTGGTAGATCTACAGGGGTGGAATCAGCCCCAGCATTTT.

This clonotype was observed many times. The gene calls are TRBV30 and TRBJ2-3; possible D gene TRBD2, 5 bases. Germline V gives CDR1 GTSNPN, CDR2 SVGIG (reference sequence). This CDR3 is built from 12 residues. V was pared by 2 bases and J by 7 bases, with 10 bases between. As DNA, the CDR3 is TGTGCCTGGAGTAGCGGCACGTATACGCAGTATTTT. It codes for CAWSSGTYTQYF.

The CDR3 region has the DNA TGTGCCAGCAGTTTACTAGCGGGGGGGACCTACGAGCAGTACGTC. This gives the protein CASSLLAGGTYEQYV. The chain carries TRBV2 and TRBJ2-7; 13 bases agree with TRBD2. With V trimmed by 5 bases and J by 2 bases, 3 bases remained unmatched. The CDR3 is 15 residues long. Germline V gene sequence: CDR1 SNHLY, CDR2 FYNNEI.

Many counts were recorded for this clonotype. The V and J genes are TRBV2 and TRBJ2-5, with 9 bases that match TRBD2. There are 17 residues in the CDR3. The germline gives CDR1 SNHLY, CDR2 FYNNEI. Trimming took 4 bases from V and 5 from J; bases not matched to a gene: 14. The CDR3 loop is CASSAQRGALTGETQYF. CDR3 bases: TGTGCCAGCAGTGCCCAGCGGGGGGCTTTGACCGGCGAGACCCAGTACTTC. The full variable domain, in which reference TRBV2 and TRBJ2-5 provide the parts outside the CDR3, is EPEVTQTPSHQVTQMGQEVILRCVPISNHLYFYWYRQILGQKVEFLVSFYNNEISEKSEIFDDQFSVERPDGSNFTLKIRSTKLEDSAMYFCASSAQRGALTGETQYFGPGTRLLVL.

This clonotype was observed a handful of times. The chain recombines TRBV12-3 or TRBV12-4 with TRBJ2-2; D might be TRBD1 or TRBD2, each matching 5 bases. V was shortened by 5 bases and J by 3 bases, with 16 bases between the two germline ends. CDR3 length: 16 amino acids. The CDR3 sequence: CASSATGRRYTGELFF. CDR3 coding DNA: TGTGCCAGCAGTGCAACAGGACGGAGGTACACCGGGGAGCTGTTTTTT.

The rearrangement links TRBV6-2 or TRBV6-3 to TRBJ2-5, with TRBD2 matching over 10 bases. CDR1 and CDR2 from the germline V gene are MNHEY and SVGEGT. The J segment lost 5 bases and the V segment lost 7 bases, leaving 13 bases of the junction unmatched. The CDR3 is made up of 16 amino acids. CDR3 protein: CASNPSSGGLYETQYF. The CDR3 nucleotides read TGTGCCAGCAACCCTTCTAGCGGGGGTCTTTACGAGACCCAGTACTTC.

The CDR3 bases are TGTGCCAGCAGTTACTCAGCCGGAGAAGGAAACACCATATATTTT. Protein product: CASSYSAGEGNTIYF. The chain recombines TRBV6-5 with TRBJ1-3; D is unresolved. The CDR3 has 15 amino acids. V was trimmed by 0 bases and J by 4 bases, leaving 10 bases between them. CDR1 MNHEY and CDR2 SVGAGI come from the germline V gene.

The chain joins TRBV29-1 to TRBJ2-1; 14 bases line up with TRBD2. V trimming: 7 bases; J trimming: 6 bases; junction bases outside the gene matches: 2. The CDR3 runs 13 residues. The germline gives CDR1 SQVTM, CDR2 ANQGSEA. CDR3 sequence: CSAGLAGGNEQFF. The CDR3, as DNA: TGCAGCGCTGGACTAGCGGGAGGCAATGAGCAGTTCTTC.

This clonotype was detected a few times. This sequence joins TRBV25-1 and TRBJ1-5, with D possibly TRBD1 on 5 matching bases. The CDR3 is made up of 18 amino acids. Germline CDR1 reads MGHDK; CDR2 reads SYGVNS. V was trimmed by 0 bases and J by 5 bases, leaving 20 bases between them. In DNA, the CDR3 is TGTGCCAGCAGTGAATATGGAGGCAGTGTCGTGGGGGATCAGCCCCAGCATTTT. It specifies CASSEYGGSVVGDQPQHF.

This chain joins TRBV11-2 and TRBJ2-5, with 7 bases matching TRBD1. V trimming: 6 bases; J trimming: 5 bases; junction bases outside the gene matches: 12. The germline V gene encodes CDR1 SGHAT and CDR2 FQNNGV. This CDR3 is 15 amino acids long. The CDR3 spells CASSSTGAAGETQYF. The CDR3 DNA sequence: TGTGCCAGCAGTTCTACAGGGGCGGCAGGGGAGACCCAGTACTTC.

This clonotype was seen repeatedly, ten times or more. The chain carries TRBV30 and TRBJ1-3; the match to TRBD1 covers 8 bases. Trimming cost V 1 base and J 4 bases; bases outside gene matches: 9. CDR3 size: 16 residues. Germline CDR1 GTSNPN, CDR2 SVGIG (reference sequence). CDR3 nucleotide sequence: TGTGCCTGGAGTGCCTCCCAGGGGGCTAGGGGAAACACCATATATTTT. Translating gives CAWSASQGARGNTIYF. Full variable domain (missing parts from reference TRBV30 and TRBJ1-3): SQTIHQWPATLVQPVGSPLSLECTVEGTSNPNLYWYRQAAGRGLQLLFYSVGIGQISSEVPQNLSASRPQDRQFILSSKKLLLSDSGFYLCAWSASQGARGNTIYFGEGSWLTVV.

The table lists this clonotype with a few counts. The gene calls are TRBV7-3 and TRBJ1-1, with 9 bases matching TRBD1. J lost 1 base, V lost 5 bases, and 5 bases had no gene match. The CDR3 spans 15 residues. In germline, CDR1 is SGHTA, CDR2 FQGTGA. In DNA form, the CDR3 reads TGTGCCAGCAGCCCCGGGACAGGGTCGAACACTGAAGCTTTCTTT. Translated: CASSPGTGSNTEAFF.

There are many counts of this clonotype. The genes are TRBV11-2 and TRBJ2-3, with a tentative D call TRBD1 (5 bases). CDR3 length equals 14 residues. Germline assignment: CDR1 SGHAT and CDR2 FQNNGV. V was clipped by 2 bases and J by 0 bases, with 6 bases between them. The CDR3 region is CASSLRQSTDTQYF. The CDR3, as DNA: TGTGCCAGCAGCTTAAGACAGAGCACAGATACGCAGTATTTT.

Remarks on this clonotype: The junction does not match germline at one end; this may be a read error. The V call is TRBV6-2 or TRBV6-3, the J call TRBJ1-2; TRBD1 might be the D (5 bases). This CDR3 has 15 residues. Germline loops: CDR1 MNHEY, CDR2 SVGEGT. The CDR3 nucleotides read TGTACCAGCAGCCCAGCACTAGACAGCAACTATGGCTACACCTTC. Amino acids: CTSSPALDSNYGYTF.